The rows below give T cell receptor beta chains drawn from one sample of a study of CD8+CD57+ T cells in acquired aplastic anemia. TCRdb re-analysed the reads in MiXCR, keeping a single row per CDR3 protein. The sample lists about 160,000 distinct CDR3 sequences, roughly two thirds occurring once. Sequences were obtained from sorted CD4+, CD8+, or CD8+CD57+ T cells (not recorded which) from PBMCs. The source is a human donor with aplastic anemia. Each CDR3 is given with its conserved first and last residue. A D gene is named only where the DNA matches it firmly. Size tells how often a clone was seen (once, few, many) or the class of an expanded clone, and some rows leave it out.

D gene,V gene,clone size,J gene,CDR3 DNA,CDR3 protein
NA,TRBV10-3,NA,TRBJ1-2,TGTGCCATCAGGGCAGATACTAACTATGGCTACACCTTC,CAIRADTNYGYTF
NA,TRBV5-8,many,TRBJ2-6,TGTGCCAGCACCGTCCCCTCGGGCGGGTCTGGGGCCAACGTCCTGACTTTC,CASTVPSGGSGANVLTF
NA,TRBV20-1,NA,TRBJ2-3,TGCAGTGCTCCAGACTTCCTGGTCGGCACAGATACGCAGTATTTT,CSAPDFLVGTDTQYF
NA,TRBV5-1,NA,TRBJ1-6,TGCGCCAGCAGCTCCGGACAGTTTCAAAATTCACCCCTCCACTTT,CASSSGQFQNSPLHF
TRBD1,TRBV20-1,NA,TRBJ2-5,TGCAGTGCTAGGACAGGGCAAGAGACCCAGTACTTC,CSARTGQETQYF
NA,TRBV11-2,many,TRBJ1-6,TGTGCCAGCAGCTTCCTCCAGAGAGGGGATAATTCACCCCTCCACTTT,CASSFLQRGDNSPLHF
NA,TRBV24-1,NA,TRBJ1-4,TGTGCCACCAGTGATCTGCTAGACAGGAGATTTTTT,CATSDLLDRRFF
TRBD2,TRBV10-3,NA,TRBJ2-3,TGTGCCATCAGTGGGCAAAAAGCGGGGGGGCTAGATACGCAGTATTTT,CAISGQKAGGLDTQYF
TRBD1,TRBV7-2,few,TRBJ1-2,TGTGCCAGCAGCAGGACAGGGGATGGCTACACCTTC,CASSRTGDGYTF
TRBD2,TRBV14,NA,TRBJ2-5,TGTGCCAGCAGCCCTTTCATCGGGAGGGACCAAGAGACCCAGTACTTC,CASSPFIGRDQETQYF
NA,TRBV10-3,NA,TRBJ2-3,TGTGCCATCACCCCAGGGCGTATGGAGGGCACGCAGTATTTT,CAITPGRMEGTQYF
NA,TRBV20-1,NA,TRBJ2-1,TGCAGTGCTAGCAGACCGGGAACGAGCTCCTACAATGAGCAGTTCTTC,CSASRPGTSSYNEQFF
NA,TRBV10-3,few,TRBJ2-5,TGTGCCATCAGTGACATAGGGACCCAGTACTTC,CAISDIGTQYF
NA,TRBV6-5,many,TRBJ2-2,TGTGCCAGCAGTTACATAGGGTATGGCACCGGGGAGCTGTTTTTT,CASSYIGYGTGELFF
NA,TRBV20-1,NA,TRBJ2-7,TGCAGTGCTAGCGGACCGGGGGCGACAGTCTACGAGCAGTACTTC,CSASGPGATVYEQYF
NA,TRBV2,NA,TRBJ2-2,TGTGCCAGCAGTGTCGGGGAGCTGTTTTTT,CASSVGELFF
NA,TRBV12-3/TRBV12-4,NA,TRBJ2-7,TGTGCCAGCAGTTACTCGGATTACCTAGCCTACGAGCAGTACTTC,CASSYSDYLAYEQYF
TRBD1,TRBV9,few,TRBJ1-2,TGTGCCAGCAGCGTAGCAGACAGGGATTCCTATGGCTACACCTTC,CASSVADRDSYGYTF
NA,TRBV7-9,NA,TRBJ1-5,TGTGCCAGCAGCTCACAGGGCGGGCAGCCCCAGCATTTT,CASSSQGGQPQHF
NA,TRBV4-2,NA,TRBJ2-5,TGTGCCAGCAGCCAAGTTGAGGGTGCGGGAGAGACCCAGTACTTC,CASSQVEGAGETQYF
TRBD1,TRBV6-5,NA,TRBJ2-1,TGTGCCAGCAGTTACGGACAGGGAAGCAATGAGCAGTTCTTC,CASSYGQGSNEQFF
NA,TRBV20-1,NA,TRBJ2-7,TGCAGTGCTAGAGAAAGGAGCTCCTACGAGCAGTACTTC,CSARERSSYEQYF
TRBD2,TRBV24-1,NA,TRBJ2-1,TGTGCCACCAGTGATCCAACTAGCGGGAGACCCTACTACAATGAGCAGTTCTTC,CATSDPTSGRPYYNEQFF
TRBD1,TRBV20-1,NA,TRBJ2-3,TGCAGTGCTATCCGTGGGACAGGGGCCGATACGCAGTATTTT,CSAIRGTGADTQYF